These 27 T cell receptor beta chains share one sample of origin, sequenced in a study of cytomegalovirus exposure and HLA in healthy donors. PCR involved 60 Vbeta and 13 Jbeta primers. The assay was immunoSEQ multiplex PCR, and TCRdb's table has in-frame clones only and misses some. The profile shows about 200,000 clones, almost 80% of them singletons. The sequencing sample was made of PBMCs. The receptors shown here come from a man aged 18 to 35 in good health and CMV-seronegative.

The chain has TRBV11-2 and TRBJ2-7; 7 bases map to TRBD1. V was pared by 1 base and J by 3 bases, with 6 bases of the junction left unmatched. The CDR3 spans 15 residues. Germline values: CDR1 SGHAT, CDR2 FQNNGV. In DNA form, the CDR3 reads TGTGCCAGCAGCTTAGGGTCAGGGGGTGGCTACGAGCAGTACTTC. This codes for CASSLGSGGGYEQYF.

Comments on this clone: The same CDR3 is also encoded by other DNA sequences in this sample. This chain joins TRBV2 and TRBJ2-1, with 11 bases identical to TRBD2. CDR3 length equals 14 residues. V was pared by 1 base and J by 7 bases, with 0 bases of the junction left unmatched. Germline CDR1 reads SNHLY; CDR2 reads FYNNEI. The CDR3 DNA follows: TGTGCCAGCAGTGAAGTAGCGGGAGGGAATGAGCAGTTCTTC. This translates into CASSEVAGGNEQFF.

The chain employs TRBV7-9 and TRBJ2-1, with 8 positions matching TRBD1. Germline V lookup: CDR1 SEHNR, CDR2 FQNEAQ (reference sequence). V lost 2 bases to trimming and J lost 6 bases; unmatched junction nucleotides: 3. This CDR3 is 14 amino acids long. The CDR3 loop reads CASSLQGAGNEQFF. The DNA for the CDR3 is TGTGCCAGCAGCTTACAGGGGGCTGGCAATGAGCAGTTCTTC.

This clone was detected once. This chain uses TRBV7-9 with TRBJ2-5, with TRBD2 matching over 8 bases. V was pared by 6 bases and J by 4 bases, with 13 bases of the junction left unmatched. The CDR3 is 16 amino acids. The germline gives CDR1 SEHNR, CDR2 FQNEAQ (reference sequence). CDR3 amino acids: CASSRGSGGGGETQYF. In DNA, the CDR3 is TGTGCCAGCAGTCGGGGGTCCGGGGGGGGCGGAGAGACCCAGTACTTC.

This sequence joins TRBV4-2 and TRBJ2-5; 10 bases line up with TRBD2. Germline values: CDR1 LGHNA, CDR2 YNFKEQ. This CDR3 region has 17 residues. With V trimmed by 5 bases and J by 4 bases, 13 bases remained unmatched. The CDR3 spells CASSKPSGSSASETQYF. The CDR3 DNA sequence: TGTGCCAGCAGCAAGCCTAGCGGGAGTTCCGCCTCAGAGACCCAGTACTTC.

This sequence joins TRBV6-5 and TRBJ2-5; 7 nucleotides align to TRBD1. The germline CDR1 and CDR2 sequences are MNHEY and SVGAGI. V lost 6 bases to trimming and J lost 1 base; unmatched junction nucleotides: 2. This CDR3 contains 13 residues. The CDR3, as DNA: TGTGCCAGCAGACAGGGGCGCCAAGAGACCCAGTACTTC. Translation gives CASRQGRQETQYF.

This clone was found a few times. The rearrangement uses TRBV5-1 and TRBJ2-3; 7 bases agree with TRBD2. Trimming removed 4 bases from V and 2 bases from J; junction bases left unmatched: 10. CDR3 size: 16 residues. Germline CDR1 SGHRS, CDR2 YFSETQ. CDR3 coding DNA: TGCGCCAGCAGCCAGGGAGCTAGCGGTTTCACAGATACGCAGTATTTT. Residues: CASSQGASGFTDTQYF.

This clone has just a few counts. J is TRBJ2-5 and V is TRBV30, with 7 nucleotides matching TRBD1. The J segment lost 5 bases and the V segment lost 0 bases, leaving 6 bases of the junction unmatched. The CDR3 totals 14 residues. In germline, CDR1 is GTSNPN, CDR2 SVGIG (reference sequence). The CDR3 loop is CAWSVRGQGETQYF. The CDR3 coding sequence is TGTGCCTGGAGTGTAAGGGGGCAGGGGGAGACCCAGTACTTC.

V usage is TRBV27 and J usage is TRBJ2-3, with D perhaps TRBD1 (5 bases). Germline CDR1 reads MNHEY; CDR2 reads SMNVEV (reference sequence). This CDR3 is built from 16 residues. V lost 1 base and J lost 0, with 11 bases in between. CDR3 region: CASSLWTPPSTDTQYF. Written as DNA, the CDR3 is TGTGCCAGCAGTTTATGGACACCTCCTAGCACAGATACGCAGTATTTT.

This chain links TRBV29-1 with TRBJ2-5, with unresolved D. The J call may be incorrect, as the DNA end agrees better with TRBJ2-7. The germline gives CDR1 SQVTM, CDR2 ANQGSEA. The CDR3 loop spans 12 amino acids. This CDR3 is CSVRVNSYEQYF. The CDR3 coding sequence is TGCAGCGTACGGGTGAACTCCTACGAGCAGTACTTC.

This sequence joins TRBV7-3 and TRBJ2-2; 11 bases are shared with TRBD2. V trimming: 5 bases; J trimming: 6 bases; junction bases outside the gene matches: 11. Looked up from germline, CDR1 is SGHTA and CDR2 is FQGTGA. The CDR3 is 17 residues long. The DNA of the CDR3 is TGTGCCAGCAGCCCTCGGGCCCTAGCGGGAGGATCCGGGGAGCTGTTTTTT. It encodes CASSPRALAGGSGELFF.

V and J are TRBV28 and TRBJ2-2; TRBD2 is a possible D gene (6 bases). V lost 4 bases and J 2 bases, leaving 14 bases between the germline ends. The length of the CDR3 is 16 residues. CDR1 and CDR2 (germline): MDHEN, SYDVKM. The chain's CDR3 is CASSYSGRLNTGELFF. CDR3 DNA: TGTGCCAGCAGTTATTCAGGGAGGCTTAACACCGGGGAGCTGTTTTTT. Full variable domain (outside the CDR3, taken from reference TRBV28 and TRBJ2-2): DVKVTQSSRYLVKRTGEKVFLECVQDMDHENMFWYRQDPGLGLRLIYFSYDVKMKEKGDIPEGYSVSREKKERFSLILESASTNQTSMYLCASSYSGRLNTGELFFGEGSRLTVL.

On this clone: This sample also contains other DNA sequences that code for the same CDR3. CDR3 nucleotide sequence: TGTGCCTGGAGTCGACTAGCGGGCTACAATGAGCAGTTCTTC. Translating gives CAWSRLAGYNEQFF. The chain recombines TRBV30 with TRBJ2-1; 10 positions match TRBD2. The J segment lost 3 bases and the V segment lost 2 bases, leaving 1 base of the junction unmatched. The CDR3 is made up of 14 amino acids. Germline V lookup: CDR1 GTSNPN, CDR2 SVGIG (reference sequence).

The chain is built from TRBV7-2 and TRBJ1-1, with unresolved D. The germline gives CDR1 SGHTA, CDR2 FQGNSA. The CDR3 is 15 residues long. Trimming cost V 1 base and J 1 base, with 10 bases left between them. DNA of the CDR3: TGTGCCAGCAGCTTAGGTAGTCCGGGGAACACTGAAGCTTTCTTT. It is translated as CASSLGSPGNTEAFF.

J is TRBJ2-7 and V is TRBV11-3, with D possibly matching TRBD2 (6 bases). This CDR3 is built from 15 residues. V was pared by 3 bases and J by 3 bases, with 15 bases between. Germline CDR1 and CDR2: SGHNT and YENEEA. The CDR3 region is CASSFKFPAGYEQYF. Here the CDR3 DNA reads TGTGCCAGCAGCTTCAAGTTTCCAGCGGGCTACGAGCAGTACTTC.

The chain carries TRBV5-4 and TRBJ2-2, with D possibly matching TRBD2 (6 bases). Germline-derived CDR1 and CDR2 are SGHNT and YYREEE (reference sequence). V lost 5 bases to trimming and J lost 7 bases, with 24 bases between them. The CDR3 runs to 17 residues. The CDR3 region has the DNA TGTGCCAGCAGGTTGTCGAGTAGCGGTCTCCGCGGCGGGGAGCTGTTTTTT. Its translation: CASRLSSSGLRGGELFF.

The genes are TRBV2 and TRBJ1-2; unclear D gene. Trimming removed 0 bases from V and 4 bases from J, with 9 bases in between. The CDR3 extends over 14 amino acids. Germline assignment: CDR1 SNHLY and CDR2 FYNNEI. CDR3 DNA: TGTGCCAGCAGTGAAGCGTTGCGGGTCTATGGCTACACCTTC. Translating it yields CASSEALRVYGYTF.

CDR3 coding DNA: TGCGCCAGCAGCCAAGACGGACTAGCGGGACAAAACGAGCAGTACTTC. Residues: CASSQDGLAGQNEQYF. This chain uses TRBV4-3 with TRBJ2-7; 12 bases agree with TRBD2. The CDR3 is made up of 16 amino acids. Germline V gives CDR1 LGHNA, CDR2 YSLEER. Germline trimming cut 0 bases from V and 5 bases from J; bases unmatched to any gene: 5.

DNA for the CDR3: TGCGCCAGCAGCTTGGGGGGACAGGGGGCAAGGGAGCAGTACTTC. This encodes CASSLGGQGAREQYF. The chain combines TRBV5-1 with TRBJ2-7; 12 positions agree with TRBD1. The V gene end was trimmed by 0 bases and the J gene end by 7 bases; junction bases not matched to a gene: 5. The CDR3 spans 15 residues. CDR1 is SGHRS, CDR2 YFSETQ, per germline.

The chain joins TRBV28 to TRBJ1-1, with D unclear. With 4 bases removed from V and 4 bases from J, the gap between germline ends came to 13 bases. The CDR3 runs to 14 residues. Per the germline V gene, CDR1 is MDHEN and CDR2 is SYDVKM. The CDR3 here is CASSSSTTSTEAFF. DNA of the CDR3: TGTGCCAGCAGTTCTTCAACCACTTCCACTGAAGCTTTCTTT.

This clone came up once. The chain joins TRBV9 to TRBJ2-1; D perhaps matches TRBD2 (6 bases). The CDR3 contains 13 residues. Between the trimmed V and J ends, which lost 8 bases and 4 bases, there was a span of 13 bases. From germline, CDR1 is SGDLS and CDR2 YYNGEE. In DNA, the CDR3 is TGTGCCAGAGGGACTGGATCGTACAATGAGCAGTTCTTC. Translated: CARGTGSYNEQFF.

The chain combines TRBV2 with TRBJ2-5, with D uncertain. There are 11 residues in the CDR3. Trimming removed 2 bases from V and 5 bases from J, with 3 bases in between. Germline values: CDR1 SNHLY, CDR2 FYNNEI. The CDR3 reads CASSESETQYF. In nucleotides, the CDR3 is TGTGCCAGCAGTGAAAGCGAGACCCAGTACTTC.

This clone was detected only once. The chain links TRBV9 to TRBJ2-7; 10 nucleotides line up with TRBD2. Trimming removed 0 bases from V and 7 bases from J; junction bases left unmatched: 13. Germline V gives CDR1 SGDLS, CDR2 YYNGEE. This CDR3 has 17 residues. CDR3 sequence (DNA): TGTGCCAGCAGCGTAGGCCCTCTCCTAGCGGGAGCGGGGGAGCAGTACTTC. It is translated as CASSVGPLLAGAGEQYF.

This clone appeared a few times. The chain joins TRBV27 to TRBJ2-3; possible D gene TRBD1, 6 bases. Germline assignment: CDR1 MNHEY and CDR2 SMNVEV (reference sequence). The CDR3 is 13 residues long. V was trimmed by 5 bases and J by 4 bases, leaving 10 bases between them. The CDR3 is CASSRQVPDTQYF. The CDR3 nucleotides are TGTGCCAGCAGTCGACAGGTCCCAGATACGCAGTATTTT.

Concerning this clone: The junction shows a germline mismatch at one end, possibly a read error. The rearrangement uses TRBV7-9 and TRBJ2-3; TRBD2 might be the D (6 bases). CDR1 is SEHNR and CDR2 is FQNEAQ in the germline V gene (reference sequence). This CDR3 is built from 13 residues. CDR3 bases: TGTGCCAGCAGCAAAACTAGCACTGATACGCAGTATTTT. Translation: CASSKTSTDTQYF.

CDR3 in amino acids: CATSRERGGGYTF. DNA for the CDR3: TGTGCCACCAGCAGAGAGAGAGGAGGCGGCTACACCTTC. The V gene is TRBV15, the J gene TRBJ1-2; D is unresolved. Germline values: CDR1 LNHNV, CDR2 YYDKDF (reference sequence). The length of the CDR3 is 13 residues. Trimming shortened V by 0 bases and J by 8 bases, and 10 bases separated the two germline ends. Based on the CDR3 plus reference TRBV15 and TRBJ1-2, the full variable domain is DAMVIQNPRYQVTQFGKPVTLSCSQTLNHNVMYWYQQKSSQAPKLLFHYYDKDFNNEADTPDNFQSRRPNTSFCFLDIRSPGLGDTAMYLCATSRERGGGYTFGSGTRLTVV.

V is TRBV13 and J is TRBJ2-2, with 8 positions matching TRBD2. V dropped 7 bases and J dropped 3; count of bases not matched to a gene: 10. This CDR3 region has 16 residues. CDR1 and CDR2 from the germline V gene are PRHDT and FYEKMQ (reference sequence). The CDR3 nucleotides read TGTGCCAGCACCCCTGGGGAGCGGGGGCACACCGGGGAGCTGTTTTTT. This encodes CASTPGERGHTGELFF.